A single sample is the source of the 9 T cell receptor beta chains below, sequenced in a study of blood T cell repertoires in COVID-19. The data were produced by immunoSEQ multiplex PCR, yet TCRdb's version contains in-frame clones alone and is incomplete. The sample includes 25,000 to 35,000 clones, 68% seen only once; the top ten take roughly a sixth. Sequences were obtained from peripheral blood. These receptors were obtained from a human donor in a cohort sampled during active COVID-19.

This clone came up a few times. The rearrangement joins TRBV27 to TRBJ2-7; D may be TRBD2 (5 bases). The germline V and J ends were trimmed by 0 bases and 7 bases, with 16 bases remaining between them. The length of the CDR3 is 15 residues. The V gene's germline CDR1 is MNHEY and CDR2 SMNVEV (reference sequence). As DNA, the CDR3 is TGTGCCAGCAGTTTATCGTCGGCGGGCCGCGGGGAGCAGTACTTC. Its translation is CASSLSSAGRGEQYF.

V is TRBV4-3 and J is TRBJ2-1; 12 bases align to TRBD2. This CDR3 comprises 18 residues. Looked up from germline, CDR1 is LGHNA and CDR2 is YSLEER. V shed 0 bases and J 4 bases; nucleotides not matched to a gene: 7. DNA for the CDR3: TGCGCCAGCAGCCAAGATCTTAGTACTAGCGGGAGGTACAATGAGCAGTTCTTC. This encodes CASSQDLSTSGRYNEQFF.

V and J are TRBV19 and TRBJ2-5; 9 positions match TRBD2. The CDR3 is made up of 15 amino acids. CDR1 and CDR2 from the germline V gene are LNHDA and SQIVND (reference sequence). Unmatched junction bases numbered 5, after V lost 4 bases and J lost 2 bases. CDR3 DNA: TGTGCCAGTAGTAGCGGGGGGGCGATTCAAGAGACCCAGTACTTC. Its translation: CASSSGGAIQETQYF.

This sequence joins TRBV3-1 (or the pseudogene TRBV3-2) and TRBJ1-5; the D gene is possibly TRBD1 (6 bases). V was pared by 0 bases and J by 3 bases, with 9 bases between. Germline V gene sequence: CDR1 LGHDT, CDR2 YNNKEL (reference sequence). The CDR3 has 15 residues. CDR3: CASSQDRGFNQPQHF. As DNA, the CDR3 is TGTGCCAGCAGCCAAGACAGGGGTTTCAATCAGCCCCAGCATTTT.

The chain combines TRBV4-1 with TRBJ1-4; the D is unclear. CDR1 is MGHRA and CDR2 is YSYEKL in the germline V gene. With 0 bases removed from V and 3 bases from J, the gap between germline ends came to 11 bases. The CDR3 is 16 residues long. The CDR3 loop reads CASSQDGRISNEKLFF. The CDR3 DNA sequence: TGCGCCAGCAGCCAAGATGGCAGAATATCTAATGAAAAACTGTTTTTT.

CDR3 loop: CAWRGRRYNEQFF. DNA of the CDR3: TGTGCCTGGAGGGGTAGGCGGTACAATGAGCAGTTCTTC. This sequence joins TRBV30 and TRBJ2-1; unclear D gene. V was cut by 3 bases and J by 4 bases, with 10 bases left in between. The V gene's germline CDR1 is GTSNPN and CDR2 SVGIG (reference sequence). The CDR3 has 13 residues.

This clone is a singleton in its sample. The gene calls are TRBV6-1 and TRBJ2-1, with a weak D call TRBD1 (5 bases). Germline V gene sequence: CDR1 MNHNS, CDR2 SASEGT. The CDR3 is 15 residues long. The germline V and J ends were trimmed by 1 base and 6 bases, with 13 bases remaining between them. The DNA for the CDR3 is TGTGCCAGCAGTGAAGGGACACTTATGATCAATGAGCAGTTCTTC. It codes for CASSEGTLMINEQFF.

V and J are TRBV25-1 and TRBJ2-7; the D is unclear. V lost 4 bases to trimming and J lost 7 bases, with 8 bases between them. The CDR3 loop spans 11 amino acids. CDR1 and CDR2 from the germline V gene are MGHDK and SYGVNS. DNA of the CDR3: TGTGCCAGCAGTGCACTGTTTGAGCAGTACTTC. Translated: CASSALFEQYF.

The chain combines TRBV19 with TRBJ2-1; 7 bases map to TRBD2. This CDR3 comprises 15 residues. J lost 7 bases, V lost 3 bases, and 9 bases had no gene match. Germline CDR1 LNHDA, CDR2 SQIVND (reference sequence). The CDR3 here is CASSIVSGMGNEQFF. The CDR3 DNA reads as TGTGCCAGTAGTATTGTCAGCGGGATGGGGAATGAGCAGTTCTTC.